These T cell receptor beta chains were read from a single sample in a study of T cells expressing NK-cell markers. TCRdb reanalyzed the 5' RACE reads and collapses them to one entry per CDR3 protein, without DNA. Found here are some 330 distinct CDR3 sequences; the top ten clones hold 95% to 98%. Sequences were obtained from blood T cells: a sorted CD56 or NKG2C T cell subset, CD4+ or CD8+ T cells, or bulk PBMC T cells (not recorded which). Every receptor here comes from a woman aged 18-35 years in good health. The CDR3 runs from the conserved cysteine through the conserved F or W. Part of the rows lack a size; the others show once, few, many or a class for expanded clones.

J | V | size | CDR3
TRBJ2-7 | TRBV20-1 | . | CSASPLTSRPVLRHYEQYF
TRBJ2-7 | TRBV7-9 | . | CASSRSRVQGYEQYF
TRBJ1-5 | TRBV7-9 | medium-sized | CASSFSGQAHNQPQHF
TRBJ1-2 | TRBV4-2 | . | CASSLLLTGPPRANYGYTF
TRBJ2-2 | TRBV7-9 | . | CASSLRLSADTGELFF
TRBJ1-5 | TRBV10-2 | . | CASSDRDSIQPQHF
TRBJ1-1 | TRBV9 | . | CASSAEQGRNTEAFF
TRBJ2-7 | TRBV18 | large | CASSPSLRLAGGAYEQYF
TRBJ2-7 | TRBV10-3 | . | CATDDHSYEQYF
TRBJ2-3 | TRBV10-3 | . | CAIREMGWTDTQYF
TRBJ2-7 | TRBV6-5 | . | CASSSPTGTSSYEQYF
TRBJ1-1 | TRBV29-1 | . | CSVEDLEKINTEAFF
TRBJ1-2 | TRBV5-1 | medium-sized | CASSLEGAYGYTF
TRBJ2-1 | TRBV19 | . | CASSMEAEILQYNEQFF
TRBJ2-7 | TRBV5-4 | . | CASSLEGLTVHEQYF